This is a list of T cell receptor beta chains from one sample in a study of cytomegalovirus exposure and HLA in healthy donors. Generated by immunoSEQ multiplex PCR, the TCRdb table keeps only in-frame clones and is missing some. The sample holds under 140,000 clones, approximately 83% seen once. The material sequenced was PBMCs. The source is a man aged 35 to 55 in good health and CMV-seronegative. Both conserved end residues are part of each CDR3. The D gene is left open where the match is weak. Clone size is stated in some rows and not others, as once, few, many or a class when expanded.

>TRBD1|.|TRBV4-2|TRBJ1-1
CASSPRQGPNTEAFF
TGTGCCAGCAGCCCGAGACAGGGCCCGAACACTGAAGCTTTCTTT
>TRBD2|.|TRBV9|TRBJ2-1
CASSVLAGGNYSYNEQFF
TGTGCCAGCAGCGTGCTAGCGGGGGGCAATTACTCCTACAATGAGCAGTTCTTC
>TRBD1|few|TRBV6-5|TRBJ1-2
CASSYSTGNDYTF
TGTGCCAGCAGTTACTCGACAGGGAACGACTACACCTTC
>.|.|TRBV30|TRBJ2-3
CAWSTTVRRSDTQYF
TGTGCCTGGAGTACGACAGTGCGGCGCTCAGATACGCAGTATTTT
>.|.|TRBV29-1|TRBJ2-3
CSVDQGLPDTQYF
TGCAGCGTTGATCAGGGTCTCCCAGATACGCAGTATTTT
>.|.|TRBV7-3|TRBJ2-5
CASSSSGTAQETQYF
TGTGCCAGCAGCTCATCCGGGACTGCGCAAGAGACCCAGTACTTC
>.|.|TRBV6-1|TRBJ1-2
CASSEGTANYGYTF
TGTGCCAGCAGTGAAGGGACAGCTAACTATGGCTACACCTTC
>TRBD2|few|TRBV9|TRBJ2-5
CASSVGSGGIQETQYF
TGTGCCAGCAGCGTAGGCAGCGGGGGGATTCAAGAGACCCAGTACTTC
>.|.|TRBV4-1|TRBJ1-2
CASSQDPTGNNYGYTF
TGCGCCAGCAGCCAAGATCCAACAGGGAACAACTATGGCTACACCTTC
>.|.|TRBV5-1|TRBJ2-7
CASSLLRDYEQYF
TGCGCCAGCAGCTTGTTGCGGGACTACGAGCAGTACTTC